The 7 T cell receptor beta chains reported below all come from one sample, sequenced in a study of blood T cell repertoires in COVID-19. Only in-frame clones appear in the TCRdb table, and some are missing; sequencing was by immunoSEQ multiplex PCR. The sample carries more than 200,000 clones, approximately 82% recorded once. The specimen sequenced was peripheral blood. The source of these receptors is a woman in her 70s with active or convalescent COVID-19.

The genes are TRBV4-2 and TRBJ1-3; D gene uncertain. V dropped 6 bases and J dropped 0 bases, with 12 bases sitting between them. Germline loops: CDR1 LGHNA, CDR2 YNFKEQ. The CDR3 spans 15 residues. The CDR3 loop reads CASRDLYGSGNTIYF. As DNA, the CDR3 is TGTGCCAGCAGGGACTTATACGGCTCTGGAAACACCATATATTTT.

The chain employs TRBV7-9 and TRBJ2-1, with 14 nucleotides matching TRBD2. Trimming cost V 0 bases and J 3 bases; bases outside gene matches: 7. Germline values: CDR1 SEHNR, CDR2 FQNEAQ (reference sequence). The CDR3 covers 19 residues. In nucleotides, the CDR3 is TGTGCCAGCAGCTTAGCCGCCCGACTAGCGGGGGGGCACTACAATGAGCAGTTCTTC. This codes for CASSLAARLAGGHYNEQFF.

The gene calls are TRBV10-3 and TRBJ2-3; 7 bases are a match to TRBD2. CDR1 is ENHRY and CDR2 is SYGVKD in the germline V gene. Trimming removed 4 bases from V and 3 bases from J; junction bases left unmatched: 4. This CDR3 is built from 14 residues. In DNA, the CDR3 is TGTGCCATCAGTGCGGCGGGAGCAACAGATACGCAGTATTTT. This gives the protein CAISAAGATDTQYF.

The chain has TRBV6-2 or TRBV6-3 and TRBJ2-7, with D perhaps matching TRBD2 (6 bases). The CDR3 contains 15 residues. V shed 0 bases and J shed 7 bases, with 16 bases lying between them. The germline CDR1 and CDR2 sequences are MNHEY and SVGEGT. CDR3 sequence (DNA): TGTGCCAGCAGTTACTCGATCTACCCTGGGAGGGAGCAGTACTTC. Amino acids: CASSYSIYPGREQYF.

The gene calls are TRBV3-1 (or the pseudogene TRBV3-2) and TRBJ2-7, with D maybe TRBD1 (6 bases). The CDR3 runs to 13 residues. Germline V gene lookup returns CDR1 LGHDT and CDR2 YNNKEL (reference sequence). The germline V and J ends were trimmed by 6 bases and 2 bases, with 11 bases remaining between them. The CDR3 bases are TGTGCCAGCAGGGCAGGGGTCACCTACGAGCAGTACTTC. This codes for CASRAGVTYEQYF.

The chain recombines TRBV3-1 (or the pseudogene TRBV3-2) with TRBJ2-5; TRBD2 matches 13 bases. J lost 1 base, V lost 3 bases, and 2 bases had no gene match. From germline, CDR1 is LGHDT and CDR2 YNNKEL (reference sequence). The CDR3 runs to 16 residues. CDR3 loop: CASSQRLAGGQETQYF. CDR3 bases: TGTGCCAGCAGCCAGCGACTAGCGGGGGGCCAAGAGACCCAGTACTTC.

The rearrangement joins TRBV6-1 to TRBJ1-2, with D unclear. Germline CDR1 and CDR2: MNHNS and SASEGT. The CDR3 covers 15 residues. Deletions cut 3 bases from V and 5 bases from J, with 16 bases between. DNA of the CDR3: TGTGCCAGCAGTGACGACACAGAATTACTTTATGGCTACACCTTC. This sequence encodes CASSDDTELLYGYTF.